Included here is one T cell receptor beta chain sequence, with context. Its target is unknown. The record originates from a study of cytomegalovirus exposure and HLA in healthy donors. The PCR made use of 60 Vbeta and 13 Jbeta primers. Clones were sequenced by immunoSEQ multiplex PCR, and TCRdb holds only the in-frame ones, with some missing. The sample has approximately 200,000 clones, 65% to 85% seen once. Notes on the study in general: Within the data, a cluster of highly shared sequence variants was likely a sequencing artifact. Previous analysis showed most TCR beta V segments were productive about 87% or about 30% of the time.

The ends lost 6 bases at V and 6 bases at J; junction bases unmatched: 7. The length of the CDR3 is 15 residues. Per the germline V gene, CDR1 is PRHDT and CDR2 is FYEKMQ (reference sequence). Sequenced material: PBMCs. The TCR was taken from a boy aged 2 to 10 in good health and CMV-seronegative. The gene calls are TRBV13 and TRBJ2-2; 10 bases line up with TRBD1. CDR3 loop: CASSQTGGASGELFF. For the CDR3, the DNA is TGTGCCAGCAGTCAGACAGGGGGCGCATCCGGGGAGCTGTTTTTT.